The 21 T cell receptor beta chains presented below share a single source sample, sequenced in a study of early stage breast cancer tumors. The data were produced by immunoSEQ multiplex PCR, yet TCRdb's version contains in-frame clones alone and is incomplete. The sample consists of 30,000 to 35,000 clones, 74% of them appearing once. Material for sequencing was blood. Receptor source: a middle-aged person with breast cancer.

The chain joins TRBV7-6 to TRBJ2-7, with 10 bases aligning to TRBD1. Germline values: CDR1 SGHVS, CDR2 FNYEAQ. The CDR3 sequence is 15 residues long. V lost 3 bases to trimming and J lost 1 base; unmatched junction nucleotides: 3. CDR3 nucleotides: TGTGCCAGCAGCTTCCGACAGGGGGCGTCCTACGAGCAGTACTTC. This gives the protein CASSFRQGASYEQYF.

The J gene is TRBJ2-1, the V gene TRBV5-1, with 9 bases matching TRBD2. Unmatched junction bases numbered 11, after V lost 0 bases and J lost 7 bases. The CDR3 runs 17 residues. The germline V gene encodes CDR1 SGHRS and CDR2 YFSETQ. As DNA, the CDR3 is TGCGCCAGCAGCTTGGTGCCGACTAGCGGACCTATTAATGAGCAGTTCTTC. This sequence encodes CASSLVPTSGPINEQFF.

This chain links TRBV5-4 with TRBJ2-7, with a weak D call TRBD2 (6 bases). Per the germline V gene, CDR1 is SGHNT and CDR2 is YYREEE (reference sequence). The ends were cut back, 4 bases at V and 6 bases at J, with 14 bases in the middle. This CDR3 is 13 amino acids long. CDR3 bases: TGTGCCAGCAGCGGGCGGGGTCTCGGCGAGCAGTACTTC. Translation gives CASSGRGLGEQYF.

The CDR3 region is CASSYRNQPQHF. CDR3 nucleotide sequence: TGTGCCAGCAGCTATCGTAATCAGCCCCAGCATTTT. This rearrangement joins TRBV5-6 to TRBJ1-5; D is unresolved. The germline V and J ends were trimmed by 3 bases and 4 bases, with 5 bases remaining between them. The length of the CDR3 is 12 residues. Per germline, CDR1 SGHDT and CDR2 YYEEEE.

The V and J genes are TRBV4-2 and TRBJ2-2; D is unclear. Per germline, CDR1 LGHNA and CDR2 YNFKEQ. V was clipped by 3 bases and J by 4 bases, with 9 bases between them. The CDR3 has 14 residues. CDR3 residues: CASSQDAFTGELFF. CDR3 nucleotide sequence: TGTGCCAGCAGCCAGGATGCTTTCACCGGGGAGCTGTTTTTT.

A few counts support this clone. The gene calls are TRBV19 and TRBJ1-5, with D perhaps matching TRBD1 (5 bases). V was trimmed by 6 bases and J by 5 bases, leaving 11 bases between them. From germline, CDR1 is LNHDA and CDR2 SQIVND (reference sequence). The CDR3 runs to 13 residues. CDR3 amino acids: CASRGPQDQPQHF. CDR3 bases: TGTGCCAGTAGGGGACCTCAGGATCAGCCCCAGCATTTT. Complete variable domain (other parts from reference TRBV19 and TRBJ1-5): DGGITQSPKYLFRKEGQNVTLSCEQNLNHDAMYWYRQDPGQGLRLIYYSQIVNDFQKGDIAEGYSVSREKKESFPLTVTSAQKNPTAFYLCASRGPQDQPQHFGDGTRLSIL.

The chain is built from TRBV7-2 and TRBJ2-1; D remains unclear. This CDR3 comprises 11 residues. Trimming pared 1 base from V and 8 bases from J, leaving 3 bases between. Looked up from germline, CDR1 is SGHTA and CDR2 is FQGNSA. CDR3 protein: CASSLGDEQFF. The CDR3, as DNA: TGTGCCAGCAGCTTAGGGGATGAGCAGTTCTTC.

This rearrangement joins TRBV19 to TRBJ2-4; 8 bases are a match to TRBD2. J was trimmed by 8 bases and V by 5 bases; bases with no gene match: 8. Germline values: CDR1 LNHDA, CDR2 SQIVND (reference sequence). The CDR3 loop spans 14 amino acids. CDR3 sequence: CASSEGLDGDIQYF. The CDR3 nucleotides read TGTGCCAGTAGTGAGGGACTAGATGGGGACATTCAGTACTTC.

The chain employs TRBV5-1 and TRBJ1-2; 9 bases align to TRBD1. J was trimmed by 6 bases and V by 4 bases; bases with no gene match: 4. There are 13 residues in the CDR3. Germline CDR1 is SGHRS and CDR2 is YFSETQ. CDR3 nucleotide sequence: TGCGCCAGCAGCCCGGGACAGGGCGATGGCTACACCTTC. Amino acid sequence: CASSPGQGDGYTF. The variable domain in full, completed from reference TRBV5-1 and TRBJ1-2, reads KAGVTQTPRYLIKTRGQQVTLSCSPISGHRSVSWYQQTPGQGLQFLFEYFSETQRNKGNFPGRFSGRQFSNSRSEMNVSTLELGDSALYLCASSPGQGDGYTFGSGTRLTVV.

This rearrangement joins TRBV5-4 to TRBJ2-5; 13 nucleotides match TRBD2. V gave up 0 bases and J gave up 2 bases; unmatched junction bases: 4. This CDR3 region has 17 residues. Per the germline V gene, CDR1 is SGHNT and CDR2 is YYREEE (reference sequence). CDR3 DNA sequence: TGTGCCAGCAGCTTGGGGGGACTAGCGGGAAGGCAAGAGACCCAGTACTTC. The encoded protein is CASSLGGLAGRQETQYF.

This clone has only a few counts. The chain couples TRBV7-9 to TRBJ2-2; no clear D. The CDR3 is 16 residues long. Germline V gives CDR1 SEHNR, CDR2 FQNEAQ (reference sequence). The germline V and J ends were trimmed by 1 base and 0 bases, with 9 bases remaining between them. CDR3 coding DNA: TGTGCCAGCAGCTTAGTGGTAGCTACGAACACCGGGGAGCTGTTTTTT. Its protein is CASSLVVATNTGELFF.

This chain uses TRBV9 with TRBJ2-1, with D perhaps matching TRBD2 (5 bases). Trimming took off 0 bases at V and 1 base at J, with 11 bases between the two ends. The CDR3 totals 16 residues. Germline-derived CDR1 and CDR2 are SGDLS and YYNGEE. This CDR3 reads CASSVGEPPSYNEQFF. CDR3 sequence (DNA): TGTGCCAGCAGCGTAGGGGAGCCACCTTCCTACAATGAGCAGTTCTTC.

This clone occurred once. This rearrangement joins TRBV5-4 to TRBJ2-1, with 7 bases identical to TRBD1. J gave up 5 bases and V 2 bases, and 7 bases lay outside the gene matches. Germline CDR1 SGHNT, CDR2 YYREEE (reference sequence). The CDR3 contains 15 residues. This CDR3 is CASSFANRGNNEQFF. CDR3 bases: TGTGCCAGCAGCTTTGCCAACAGGGGAAACAATGAGCAGTTCTTC.

This clone was seen more than once but under ten times. This chain uses TRBV7-2 with TRBJ2-3; 10 nucleotides match TRBD2. CDR1 and CDR2 (germline): SGHTA, FQGNSA. The CDR3 runs to 16 residues. The J segment lost 1 base and the V segment lost 6 bases, leaving 7 bases of the junction unmatched. The CDR3 region is CASRRGLAERTDTQYF. CDR3 DNA sequence: TGTGCCAGCAGAAGAGGACTAGCGGAACGCACAGATACGCAGTATTTT.

Notes on this clone: A junction end diverges from the germline sequence, so it may reflect a read error. V and J are TRBV5-1 and TRBJ2-7; 9 positions match TRBD2. CDR3 length: 14 amino acids. Germline lookup yields CDR1 SGHRS and CDR2 YFSETQ. CDR3 sequence: CASGLAGPSDEQYF. DNA for the CDR3: TGCGCCAGCGGTCTAGCGGGGCCCTCCGACGAGCAGTACTTC.

The chain uses TRBV2 and TRBJ2-7; tentative D call: TRBD1 (5 bases). V lost 8 bases and J lost 0, with 11 bases in between. CDR1 is SNHLY, CDR2 FYNNEI, per germline. The CDR3 contains 13 residues. CDR3: CASGAGASYEQYF. CDR3 in DNA: TGTGCCAGCGGGGCAGGAGCCTCCTACGAGCAGTACTTC.

The rearrangement links TRBV19 to TRBJ2-5, with a tentative D call TRBD2 (5 bases). CDR1 LNHDA and CDR2 SQIVND come from the germline V gene (reference sequence). The CDR3 runs to 14 residues. V gave up 7 bases and J gave up 3 bases, with 15 bases separating them. The CDR3 reads CASKSLAEKETQYF. Here the CDR3 DNA reads TGTGCCAGTAAGAGTCTAGCTGAGAAAGAGACCCAGTACTTC.

The rearrangement links TRBV7-9 to TRBJ1-3; 10 bases line up with TRBD1. Per germline, CDR1 SEHNR and CDR2 FQNEAQ (reference sequence). J lost 0 bases, V lost 5 bases, and 1 base had no gene match. The CDR3 is 15 residues long. CDR3 protein: CASSRTGGSGNTIYF. CDR3 DNA sequence: TGTGCCAGCAGCCGGACAGGGGGCTCTGGAAACACCATATATTTT.

This clone was seen a single time. The V and J genes are TRBV7-6 and TRBJ2-5; 8 bases are shared with TRBD1. V dropped 1 base and J dropped 5; count of bases not matched to a gene: 6. CDR3 size: 15 residues. Germline CDR1 is SGHVS and CDR2 is FNYEAQ. The CDR3 sequence is CASSLETGDDETQYF. CDR3 DNA sequence: TGTGCCAGCAGCTTAGAGACAGGGGACGACGAGACCCAGTACTTC.

The rearrangement uses TRBV5-1 and TRBJ1-4, with 7 positions matching TRBD1. Germline V CDR1 and CDR2: SGHRS, YFSETQ. With V trimmed by 4 bases and J by 3 bases, 6 bases remained unmatched. This CDR3 is 15 amino acids long. CDR3 region: CASSTYRGPNEKLFF. In nucleotides, the CDR3 is TGCGCCAGCAGCACCTACAGGGGACCTAATGAAAAACTGTTTTTT. Looking up the rest from reference TRBV5-1 and TRBJ1-4 gives the full variable domain: KAGVTQTPRYLIKTRGQQVTLSCSPISGHRSVSWYQQTPGQGLQFLFEYFSETQRNKGNFPGRFSGRQFSNSRSEMNVSTLELGDSALYLCASSTYRGPNEKLFFGSGTQLSVL.

The V and J genes are TRBV7-3 and TRBJ2-2; 13 nucleotides match TRBD2. After removal of 4 bases from V and 4 bases from J, the junction contained 12 bases not matched to a gene. The CDR3 loop spans 19 amino acids. Germline assignment: CDR1 SGHTA and CDR2 FQGTGA. The CDR3 nucleotides read TGTGCCAGCAGCTCGTCTGGACTAGCGGGGGCGACGGGCACCGGGGAGCTGTTTTTT. This translates into CASSSSGLAGATGTGELFF.